This T cell receptor beta chain was identified in a study of blood T cell repertoires in COVID-19. In the study overall: Whether acute or convalescent, the COVID-19 samples came from the United States, Italy and Spain. T cells, B-cell-depleted T cells, or PBMCs supplied cDNA or gDNA.

Original processing notes: Reference gene primer amplification gave estimated nucleated cell counts. Sequencing was performed with immunoSEQ multiplex PCR; in TCRdb, only in-frame clones are kept and a portion is missing. V and J calls plus clone size are reproduced from that table; the DNA served to infer D and trimming. In the table there are approximately 300,000 clones, over 75% of which are singletons. The J segment lost 5 bases and the V segment lost 5 bases, leaving 5 bases of the junction unmatched. CDR3 length: 13 residues. This clone was counted a single time. The chain links TRBV12-3 or TRBV12-4 to TRBJ1-1; 7 bases are a match to TRBD1. The TCR originated in a woman aged 45-59 years with active or convalescent COVID-19. Sequenced material: peripheral blood. The CDR3 nucleotides are TGTGCCAGCAGTACAGGGGTGGTAACTGAAGCTTTCTTT. Its protein is CASSTGVVTEAFF.